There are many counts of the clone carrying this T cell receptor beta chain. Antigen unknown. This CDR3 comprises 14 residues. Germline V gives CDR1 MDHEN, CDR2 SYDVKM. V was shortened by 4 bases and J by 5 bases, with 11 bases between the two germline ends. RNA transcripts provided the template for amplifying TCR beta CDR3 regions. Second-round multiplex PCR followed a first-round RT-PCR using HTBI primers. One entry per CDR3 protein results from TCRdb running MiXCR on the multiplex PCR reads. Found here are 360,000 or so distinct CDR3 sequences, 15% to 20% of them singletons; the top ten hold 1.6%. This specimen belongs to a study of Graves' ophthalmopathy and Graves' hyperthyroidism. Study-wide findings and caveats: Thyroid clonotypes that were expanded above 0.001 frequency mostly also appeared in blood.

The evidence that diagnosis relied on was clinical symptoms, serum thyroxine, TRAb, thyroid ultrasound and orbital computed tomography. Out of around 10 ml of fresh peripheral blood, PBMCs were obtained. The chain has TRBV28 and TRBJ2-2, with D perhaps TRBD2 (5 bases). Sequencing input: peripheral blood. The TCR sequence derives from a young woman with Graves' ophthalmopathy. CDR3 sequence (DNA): TGTGCCAGCAGTTCCATGGGAGTGACCGGGGAGCTGTTTTTT. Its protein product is CASSSMGVTGELFF.